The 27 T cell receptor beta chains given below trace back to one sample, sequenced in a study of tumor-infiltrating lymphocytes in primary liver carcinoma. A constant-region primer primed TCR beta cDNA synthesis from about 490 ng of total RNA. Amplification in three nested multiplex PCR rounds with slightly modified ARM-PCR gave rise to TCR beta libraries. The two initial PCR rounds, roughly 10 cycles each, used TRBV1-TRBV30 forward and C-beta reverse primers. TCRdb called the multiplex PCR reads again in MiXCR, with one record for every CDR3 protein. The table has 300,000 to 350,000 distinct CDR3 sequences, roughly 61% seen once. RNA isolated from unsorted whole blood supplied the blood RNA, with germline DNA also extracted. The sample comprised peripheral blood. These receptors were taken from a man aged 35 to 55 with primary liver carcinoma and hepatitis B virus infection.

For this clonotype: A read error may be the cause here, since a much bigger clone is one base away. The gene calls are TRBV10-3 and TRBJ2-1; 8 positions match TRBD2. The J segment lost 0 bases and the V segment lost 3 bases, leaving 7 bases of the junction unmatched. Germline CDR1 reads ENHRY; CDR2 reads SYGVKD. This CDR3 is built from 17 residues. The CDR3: CAISEKAGGSSYNEQFF. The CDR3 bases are TGTGCCATCAGTGAAAAGGCGGGAGGAAGCTCCTACAATGAGCAGTTCTTC.

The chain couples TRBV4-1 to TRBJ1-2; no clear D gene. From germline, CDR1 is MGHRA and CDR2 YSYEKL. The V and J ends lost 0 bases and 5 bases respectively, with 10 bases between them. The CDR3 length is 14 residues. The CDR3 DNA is TGCGCCAGCAGCCAAGATCTTAAGGATTATGGCTACACCTTC. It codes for CASSQDLKDYGYTF.

The CDR3 sequence: CASRLGTGLYNEQFF. The CDR3 nucleotides read TGTGCCAGCAGACTAGGGACGGGTCTCTACAATGAGCAGTTCTTC. V and J are TRBV6-6 and TRBJ2-1, with D possibly called TRBD1 or TRBD2 (5 bases each). The CDR3 totals 15 residues. Per germline, CDR1 MNHNY and CDR2 SVGAGI (reference sequence). Deletions cut 6 bases from V and 3 bases from J, with 15 bases between.

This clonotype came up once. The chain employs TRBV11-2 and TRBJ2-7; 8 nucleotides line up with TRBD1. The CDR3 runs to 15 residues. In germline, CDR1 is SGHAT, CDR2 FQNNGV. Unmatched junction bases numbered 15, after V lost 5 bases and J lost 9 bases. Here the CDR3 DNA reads TGTGCCAGCAGCCCCTGGGACAGGACAGACTACACGCAGTACTTC. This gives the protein CASSPWDRTDYTQYF.

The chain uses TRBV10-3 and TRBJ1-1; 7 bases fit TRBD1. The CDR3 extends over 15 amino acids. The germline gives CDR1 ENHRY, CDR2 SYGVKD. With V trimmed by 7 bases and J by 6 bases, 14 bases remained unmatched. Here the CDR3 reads CAINMGQNPFSEAFF. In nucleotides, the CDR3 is TGTGCCATCAATATGGGACAGAATCCTTTCTCTGAAGCTTTCTTT.

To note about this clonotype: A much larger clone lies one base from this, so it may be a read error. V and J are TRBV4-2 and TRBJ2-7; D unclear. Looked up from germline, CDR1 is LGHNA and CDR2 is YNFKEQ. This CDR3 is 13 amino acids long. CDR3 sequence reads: CGSSATRSYEQYF. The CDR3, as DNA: TGTGGCAGCAGCGCTACACGCTCCTACGAGCAGTACTTC.

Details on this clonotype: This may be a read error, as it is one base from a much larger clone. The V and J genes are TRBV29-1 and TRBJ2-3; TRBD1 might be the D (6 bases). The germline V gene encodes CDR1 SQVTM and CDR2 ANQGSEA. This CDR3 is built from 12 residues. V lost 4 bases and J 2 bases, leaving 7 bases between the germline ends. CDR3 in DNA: TGCAGCGTTGGACAGGTCACAGATACGCAGTATTTT. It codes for CSVGQVTDTQYF.

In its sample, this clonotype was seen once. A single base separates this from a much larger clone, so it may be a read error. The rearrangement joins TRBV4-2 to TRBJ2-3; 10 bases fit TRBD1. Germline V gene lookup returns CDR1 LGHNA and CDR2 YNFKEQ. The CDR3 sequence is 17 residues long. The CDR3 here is CASSRIPGQGSTDTQCF. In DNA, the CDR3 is TGTGCCAGCAGCCGGATCCCGGGACAGGGGTCCACAGATACGCAGTGTTTT.

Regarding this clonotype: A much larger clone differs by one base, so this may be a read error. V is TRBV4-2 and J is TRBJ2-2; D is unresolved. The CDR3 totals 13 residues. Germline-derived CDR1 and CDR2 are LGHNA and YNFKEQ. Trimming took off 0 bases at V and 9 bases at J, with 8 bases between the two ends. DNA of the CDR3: TGTGCCAGCAGCCAAGAACAGCCCTGGGAGCTGTTTTTT. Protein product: CASSQEQPWELFF.

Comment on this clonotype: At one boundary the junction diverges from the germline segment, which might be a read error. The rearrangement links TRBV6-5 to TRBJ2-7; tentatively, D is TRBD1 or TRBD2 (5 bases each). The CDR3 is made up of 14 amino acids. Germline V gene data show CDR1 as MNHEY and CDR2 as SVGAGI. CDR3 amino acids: CAGSYGRETGEQYF. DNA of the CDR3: TGTGCCGGCAGTTACGGCAGGGAGACGGGGGAGCAGTACTTC.

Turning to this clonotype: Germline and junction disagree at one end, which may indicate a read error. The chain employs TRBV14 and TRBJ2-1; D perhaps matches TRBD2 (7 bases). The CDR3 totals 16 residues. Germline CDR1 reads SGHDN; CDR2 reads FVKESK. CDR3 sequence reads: CARSRGWALGGHEQFF. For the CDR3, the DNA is TGTGCCAGGAGCCGAGGATGGGCGCTGGGGGGGCATGAGCAGTTCTTC.

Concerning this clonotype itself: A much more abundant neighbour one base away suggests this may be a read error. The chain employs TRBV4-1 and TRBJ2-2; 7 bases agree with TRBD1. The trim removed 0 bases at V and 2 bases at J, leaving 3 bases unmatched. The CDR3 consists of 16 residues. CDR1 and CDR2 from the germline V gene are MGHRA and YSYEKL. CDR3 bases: TGCGCCAGCAGCCAAGATACAGGGGACAACACCGGGGAGCTGTTTTTT. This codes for CASSQDTGDNTGELFF.

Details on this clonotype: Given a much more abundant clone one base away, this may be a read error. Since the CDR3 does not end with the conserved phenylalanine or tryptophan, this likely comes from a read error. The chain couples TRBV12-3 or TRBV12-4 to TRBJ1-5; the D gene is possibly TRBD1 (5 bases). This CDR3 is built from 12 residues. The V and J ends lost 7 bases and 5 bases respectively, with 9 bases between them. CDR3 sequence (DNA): TGTGCCAGCACCTGGGGGTATCAGCCCCAGCATTTG. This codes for CASTWGYQPQHL.

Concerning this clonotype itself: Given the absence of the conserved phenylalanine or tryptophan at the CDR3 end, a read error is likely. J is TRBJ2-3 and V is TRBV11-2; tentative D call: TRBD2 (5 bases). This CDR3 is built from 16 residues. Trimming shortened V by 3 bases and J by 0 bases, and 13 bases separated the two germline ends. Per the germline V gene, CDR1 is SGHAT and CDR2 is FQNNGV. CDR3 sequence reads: CASSLNGGGSTDTQYS. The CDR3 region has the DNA TGTGCCAGCAGCTTGAATGGCGGAGGCAGCACAGATACGCAGTATTCT.

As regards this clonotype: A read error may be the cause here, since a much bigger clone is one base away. Written as DNA, the CDR3 is TGTGCCAGCAGCTTTAGCGGGAGGGTCGGGGATGAGCAGTTCTTC. Its protein is CASSFSGRVGDEQFF. This chain links TRBV7-8 with TRBJ2-1; TRBD2 matches 11 bases. CDR1 is SGHVS and CDR2 is FQNEAQ in the germline V gene. Trimming at V came to 3 bases and at J to 8 bases, leaving 6 bases not matched to a gene. This CDR3 comprises 15 residues.

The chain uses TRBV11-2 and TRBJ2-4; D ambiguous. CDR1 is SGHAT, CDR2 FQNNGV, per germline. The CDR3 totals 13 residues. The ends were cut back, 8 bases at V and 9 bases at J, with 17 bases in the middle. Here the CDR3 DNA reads TGTGCCAGCGGCGACAACCGCTTGAGCATTCAGTACTTC. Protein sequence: CASGDNRLSIQYF.

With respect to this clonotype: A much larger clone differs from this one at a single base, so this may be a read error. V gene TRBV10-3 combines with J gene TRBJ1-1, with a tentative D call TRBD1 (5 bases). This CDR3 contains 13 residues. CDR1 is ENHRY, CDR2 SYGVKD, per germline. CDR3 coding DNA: TGTGCCAACAGTAGCAAGGGGTTCACTGAAGCTTTCTTT. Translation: CANSSKGFTEAFF.

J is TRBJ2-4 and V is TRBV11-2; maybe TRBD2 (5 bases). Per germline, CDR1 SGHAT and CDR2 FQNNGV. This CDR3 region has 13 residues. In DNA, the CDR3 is TGTACCAACAGCCTAGCCCTTGTAAACATTCAGTACTTC. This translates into CTNSLALVNIQYF.

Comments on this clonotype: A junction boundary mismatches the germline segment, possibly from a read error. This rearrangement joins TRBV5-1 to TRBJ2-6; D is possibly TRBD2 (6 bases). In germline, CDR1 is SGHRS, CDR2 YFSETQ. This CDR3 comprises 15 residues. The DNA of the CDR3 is TGCGTCAGCAGCGCGGGCGGGACCGGGGCCAACGTCCTGACTTTC. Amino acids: CVSSAGGTGANVLTF.

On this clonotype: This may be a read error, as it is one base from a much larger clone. DNA of the CDR3: TGTGCCAGCAGTTACCTGGTGGGACAGGGAGATGTAAAACTGTTTTTT. Translated: CASSYLVGQGDVKLFF. The V gene is TRBV6-6, the J gene TRBJ1-4; the match to TRBD1 covers 9 bases. Per the germline V gene, CDR1 is MNHNY and CDR2 is SVGAGI (reference sequence). V shed 2 bases and J 10 bases; nucleotides not matched to a gene: 11. This CDR3 contains 16 residues.

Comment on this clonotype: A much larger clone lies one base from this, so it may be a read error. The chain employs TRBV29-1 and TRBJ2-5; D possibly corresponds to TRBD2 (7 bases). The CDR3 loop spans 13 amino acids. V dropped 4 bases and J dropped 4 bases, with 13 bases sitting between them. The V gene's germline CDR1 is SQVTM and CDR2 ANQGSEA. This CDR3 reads CSVVGGGGETQYF. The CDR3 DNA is TGCAGCGTTGTAGGGGGGGGAGGAGAGACCCAGTACTTC.

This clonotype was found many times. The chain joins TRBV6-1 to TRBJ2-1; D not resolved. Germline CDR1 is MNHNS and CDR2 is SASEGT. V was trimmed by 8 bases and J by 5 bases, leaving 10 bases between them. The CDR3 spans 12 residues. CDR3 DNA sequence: TGTGCCAGCTCACCCTATCACAATGAGCAGTTCTTC. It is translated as CASSPYHNEQFF.

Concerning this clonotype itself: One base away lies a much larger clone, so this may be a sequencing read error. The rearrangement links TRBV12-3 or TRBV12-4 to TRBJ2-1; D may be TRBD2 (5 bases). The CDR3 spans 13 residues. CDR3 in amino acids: CTSSKLVSNEQFF. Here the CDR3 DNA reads TGTACCAGCAGCAAACTAGTTTCCAATGAGCAGTTCTTC.

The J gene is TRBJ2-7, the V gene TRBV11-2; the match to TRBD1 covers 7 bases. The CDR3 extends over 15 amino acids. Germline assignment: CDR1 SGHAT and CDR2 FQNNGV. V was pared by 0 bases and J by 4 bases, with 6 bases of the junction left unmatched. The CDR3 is CASSLDWTGPYEQYF. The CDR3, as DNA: TGTGCCAGCAGCTTAGATTGGACAGGACCTTACGAGCAGTACTTC.

For the CDR3, the DNA is TGCGCCAGCAGCTTGGATGCGGCCTCGAACACCGGGGAGCTGTTTTTT. Its protein is CASSLDAASNTGELFF. The chain uses TRBV5-1 and TRBJ2-2; unclear D gene. Trimming shortened V by 0 bases and J by 0 bases, and 9 bases separated the two germline ends. This CDR3 contains 16 residues. Germline V CDR1 and CDR2: SGHRS, YFSETQ.

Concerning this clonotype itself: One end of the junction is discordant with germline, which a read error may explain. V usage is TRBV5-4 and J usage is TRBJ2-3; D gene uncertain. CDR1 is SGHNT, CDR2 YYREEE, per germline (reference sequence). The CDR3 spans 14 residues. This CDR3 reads CASSLSRIQETQYF. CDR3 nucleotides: TGTGCCAGCAGCCTTAGCAGGATCCAAGAGACCCAGTACTTT.

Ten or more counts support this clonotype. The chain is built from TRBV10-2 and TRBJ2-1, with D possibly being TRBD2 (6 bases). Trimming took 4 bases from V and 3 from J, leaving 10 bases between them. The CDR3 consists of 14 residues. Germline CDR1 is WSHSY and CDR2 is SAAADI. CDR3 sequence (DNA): TGCGCCAGCAGTGGCGGGATACGCTACAATGAGCAGTTCTTC. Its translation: CASSGGIRYNEQFF.